This section outlines one T cell receptor (beta chain) sequence together with its context. Its antigen is currently unknown. This specimen belongs to a study of cytomegalovirus exposure and HLA in healthy donors. Turning to the study itself: The same platform was used for the 120 validation repertoires and the approximately 670 first-cohort repertoires, a later analysis reported. Whole-study results and caveats: Cytomegalovirus association was assigned to 150 to 200 TCR beta chains.

The CDR3 sequence is 15 residues long. Profiled with immunoSEQ multiplex PCR; TCRdb holds only in-frame clones, not every one. The sample records 220,000 or so clones, around four fifths being singletons. The TCR was taken from a woman aged 18-29 years in good health and CMV-seronegative. The sequenced material came from PBMCs. V usage is TRBV21-1 and J usage is TRBJ1-2; the D call TRBD1 from the table was never checked on the DNA. TRBV21-1 is a known pseudogene. CDR3: CASSSPEQGDYGYTF. CDR3 DNA: TGTGCCAGCAGCAGCCCTGAACAGGGGGACTATGGCTACACCTTC.